The 16 T cell receptor beta chains below were found in one sample sequenced in a study of blood T cell repertoires in COVID-19. Clones were sequenced by immunoSEQ multiplex PCR, and TCRdb holds only the in-frame ones, with some missing. The sample holds 250,000 to 350,000 clones, more than 85% seen once. Sequencing used PBMCs or T cells enriched from blood (not recorded which). These receptors were taken from a woman aged 25 to 39 who had recovered from COVID-19.

J is TRBJ1-1 and V is TRBV28, with 8 bases fitting TRBD1. The CDR3 loop spans 15 amino acids. With V trimmed by 5 bases and J by 4 bases, 9 bases remained unmatched. In germline, CDR1 is MDHEN, CDR2 SYDVKM. The CDR3 DNA is TGTGCCAGCAGTCCTCAGGGGGCTCGGGTCACTGAAGCTTTCTTT. Its protein is CASSPQGARVTEAFF.

J is TRBJ1-2 and V is TRBV5-1; the match to TRBD1 covers 7 bases. V dropped 3 bases and J dropped 7; count of bases not matched to a gene: 12. CDR3 length: 15 amino acids. The germline gives CDR1 SGHRS, CDR2 YFSETQ. The CDR3 loop is CASSWTEGAVSGYTF. CDR3 nucleotide sequence: TGCGCCAGCAGCTGGACGGAGGGGGCGGTCTCTGGCTACACCTTC.

The V call is TRBV5-6, the J call TRBJ2-7, with D hard to call. With 0 bases removed from V and 3 bases from J, the gap between germline ends came to 13 bases. This CDR3 region has 15 residues. Per germline, CDR1 SGHDT and CDR2 YYEEEE. CDR3 amino acids: CASSLVAAPYYEQYF. The CDR3 region has the DNA TGTGCCAGCAGCTTGGTAGCAGCGCCCTACTACGAGCAGTACTTC.

The chain joins TRBV19 to TRBJ1-2, with unresolved D. CDR1 is LNHDA and CDR2 is SQIVND in the germline V gene (reference sequence). V shed 6 bases and J shed 3 bases, with 17 bases lying between them. The CDR3 extends over 15 amino acids. As DNA, the CDR3 is TGTGCCAGTAGCAATGGAGAGGGTTTGGACTATGGCTACACCTTC. As protein: CASSNGEGLDYGYTF.

J is TRBJ2-3 and V is TRBV7-6, with 10 positions matching TRBD2. The CDR3 runs 15 residues. Trimming took 4 bases from V and 5 from J; bases not matched to a gene: 6. Germline-derived CDR1 and CDR2 are SGHVS and FNYEAQ. The CDR3 spells CASSYQRGGGDTQYF. CDR3 bases: TGTGCCAGCAGCTACCAGCGGGGGGGAGGAGATACGCAGTATTTT.

The chain links TRBV19 to TRBJ1-1; no firm D call. Trimming pared 3 bases from V and 6 bases from J, leaving 14 bases between. The CDR3 has 14 amino acids. CDR1 LNHDA and CDR2 SQIVND come from the germline V gene (reference sequence). CDR3 nucleotides: TGTGCCAGTAGTATTCTTTTGGGGAGTCCTGAAGCTTTCTTT. This codes for CASSILLGSPEAFF. Drawing the rest from reference TRBV19 and TRBJ1-1, the complete variable domain is DGGITQSPKYLFRKEGQNVTLSCEQNLNHDAMYWYRQDPGQGLRLIYYSQIVNDFQKGDIAEGYSVSREKKESFPLTVTSAQKNPTAFYLCASSILLGSPEAFFGQGTRLTVV.

The chain has TRBV2 and TRBJ2-7; a possible D gene is TRBD2 (6 bases). Per the germline V gene, CDR1 is SNHLY and CDR2 is FYNNEI. The length of the CDR3 is 13 residues. Trimming took 5 bases from V and 0 from J, leaving 8 bases between them. The CDR3 loop reads CASSSGLSYEQYF. The CDR3 nucleotides read TGTGCCAGCAGTAGCGGGCTCTCCTACGAGCAGTACTTC.

This clone was detected only a few times. This rearrangement joins TRBV20-1 to TRBJ1-1; possibly TRBD1 for D (6 bases). CDR1 is DFQATT and CDR2 is SNEGSKA in the germline V gene (reference sequence). Deletions cut 3 bases from V and 4 bases from J, with 12 bases between. CDR3 length: 13 residues. The CDR3 DNA is TGCAGTGCTAGTCGAGGGGGGGTCACTGAAGCTTTCTTT. It is translated as CSASRGGVTEAFF.

The chain employs TRBV19 and TRBJ2-7; 14 nucleotides match TRBD2. CDR3 size: 17 residues. The germline gives CDR1 LNHDA, CDR2 SQIVND (reference sequence). V was clipped by 7 bases and J by 3 bases; unmatched bases: 11. CDR3 bases: TGTGCCAGTACCGCCCCCCCCGGGACTAGCGGGAGCTACGAGCAGTACTTC. Translating it yields CASTAPPGTSGSYEQYF.

The DNA for the CDR3 is TGTGCCAGCAGTGACCTCGGGGATAGCAATCAGCCCCAGCATTTT. Translation gives CASSDLGDSNQPQHF. V is TRBV2 and J is TRBJ1-5, with D unresolved. The length of the CDR3 is 15 residues. Trimming pared 3 bases from V and 0 bases from J, leaving 9 bases between. Germline-derived CDR1 and CDR2 are SNHLY and FYNNEI.

This sequence joins TRBV7-9 and TRBJ2-5, with 14 bases matching TRBD2. Germline-derived CDR1 and CDR2 are SEHNR and FQNEAQ (reference sequence). The junction had 2 bases not matched to a gene; V was cut back by 5 bases and J by 3 bases. CDR3 length equals 15 residues. The CDR3 coding sequence is TGTGCCAGCAGCGGGGGACTAGCGGGGGAAGAGACCCAGTACTTC. Translation: CASSGGLAGEETQYF.

The gene calls are TRBV7-3 and TRBJ2-6; the D is unclear. V shed 5 bases and J shed 2 bases, with 13 bases lying between them. In germline, CDR1 is SGHTA, CDR2 FQGTGA. The CDR3 consists of 16 residues. CDR3 residues: CASSPVAVTGANVLTF. CDR3 bases: TGTGCCAGCAGCCCCGTGGCGGTAACTGGGGCCAACGTCCTGACTTTC.

The rearrangement links TRBV3-1 (or the pseudogene TRBV3-2) to TRBJ2-3; 14 nucleotides agree with TRBD2. Unmatched junction bases numbered 12, after V lost 4 bases and J lost 6 bases. Germline CDR1 LGHDT, CDR2 YNNKEL (reference sequence). CDR3 length: 18 residues. CDR3 bases: TGTGCCAGCAGCCCATTGACTAGCGGGGGGGAAGTTACTGATACGCAGTATTTT. It translates to CASSPLTSGGEVTDTQYF.

A single count supports this clone. Germline and junction disagree at one end, which may indicate a read error. The J gene is TRBJ2-1, the V gene TRBV7-7, with D perhaps matching TRBD1 or TRBD2 (5 bases each). CDR3 length: 15 amino acids. Germline assignment: CDR1 SSHAT and CDR2 FNYEAQ (reference sequence). Here the CDR3 DNA reads TGTGCTAGCAGCTTAGCAGGGAGCTCCTACAATGAGCAGTTCTTC. Translating gives CASSLAGSSYNEQFF.

This clone was seen more than once but under ten times. The V call is TRBV5-1, the J call TRBJ1-2; the D gene is possibly TRBD1 (5 bases). This CDR3 comprises 14 residues. Germline V gives CDR1 SGHRS, CDR2 YFSETQ. Deletions cut 0 bases from V and 7 bases from J, with 13 bases between. CDR3 in amino acids: CASSLGVTDGGYTF. The DNA of the CDR3 is TGCGCCAGCAGCTTGGGTGTGACAGATGGTGGCTACACCTTC.

The rearrangement uses TRBV24-1 and TRBJ2-2; 8 bases fit TRBD1. The CDR3 extends over 15 amino acids. Germline V gene data show CDR1 as KGHDR and CDR2 as SFDVKD. J was trimmed by 7 bases and V by 5 bases; bases with no gene match: 8. The CDR3 DNA reads TGTGCCACCAGTGCGGACAGGGTATCAGGCGGGGAGCTGTTTTTT. Its protein product is CATSADRVSGGELFF.